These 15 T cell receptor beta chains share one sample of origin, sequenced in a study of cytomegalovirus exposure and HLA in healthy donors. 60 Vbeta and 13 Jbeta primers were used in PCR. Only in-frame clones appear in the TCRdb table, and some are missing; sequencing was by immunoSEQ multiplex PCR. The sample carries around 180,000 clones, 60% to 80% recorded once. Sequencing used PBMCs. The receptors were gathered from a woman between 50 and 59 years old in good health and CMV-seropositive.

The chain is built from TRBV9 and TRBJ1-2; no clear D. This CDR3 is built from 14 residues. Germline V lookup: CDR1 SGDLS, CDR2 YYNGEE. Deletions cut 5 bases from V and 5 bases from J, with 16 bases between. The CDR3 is CASRAPSDSYGYTF. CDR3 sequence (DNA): TGTGCCAGCAGAGCCCCCAGCGATTCTTATGGCTACACCTTC.

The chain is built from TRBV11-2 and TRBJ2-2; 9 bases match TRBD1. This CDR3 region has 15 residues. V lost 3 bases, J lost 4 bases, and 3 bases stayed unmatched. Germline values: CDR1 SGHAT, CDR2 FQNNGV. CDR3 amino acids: CASSLTGGGTGELFF. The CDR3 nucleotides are TGTGCCAGCAGCTTGACAGGGGGAGGCACCGGGGAGCTGTTTTTT.

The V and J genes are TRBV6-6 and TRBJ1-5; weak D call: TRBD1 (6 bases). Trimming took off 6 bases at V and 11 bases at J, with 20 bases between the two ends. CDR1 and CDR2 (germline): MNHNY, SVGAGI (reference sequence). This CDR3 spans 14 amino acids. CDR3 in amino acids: CASSHSPDRKAQHF. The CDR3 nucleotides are TGTGCCAGCAGCCATTCCCCTGACAGGAAGGCCCAGCATTTT.

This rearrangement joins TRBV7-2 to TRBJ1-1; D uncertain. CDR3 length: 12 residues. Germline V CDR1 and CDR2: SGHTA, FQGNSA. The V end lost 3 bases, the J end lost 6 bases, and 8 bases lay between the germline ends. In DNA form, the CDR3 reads TGTGCCAGCAGCTTCTCGAGGGCTGAAGCTTTCTTT. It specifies CASSFSRAEAFF.

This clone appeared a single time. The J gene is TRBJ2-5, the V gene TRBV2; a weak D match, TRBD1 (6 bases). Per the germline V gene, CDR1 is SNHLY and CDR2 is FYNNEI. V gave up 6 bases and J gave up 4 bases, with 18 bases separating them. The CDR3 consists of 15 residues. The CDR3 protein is CASRETTGSGETQYF. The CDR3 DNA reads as TGTGCCAGCAGGGAAACAACAGGGTCTGGAGAGACCCAGTACTTC.

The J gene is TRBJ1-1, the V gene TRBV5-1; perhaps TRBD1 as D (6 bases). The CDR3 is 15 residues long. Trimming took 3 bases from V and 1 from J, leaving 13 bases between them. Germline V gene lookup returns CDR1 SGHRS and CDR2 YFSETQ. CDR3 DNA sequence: TGCGCCAGCAGCTCGACAGGCCTCGCGAACACTGAAGCTTTCTTT. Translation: CASSSTGLANTEAFF.

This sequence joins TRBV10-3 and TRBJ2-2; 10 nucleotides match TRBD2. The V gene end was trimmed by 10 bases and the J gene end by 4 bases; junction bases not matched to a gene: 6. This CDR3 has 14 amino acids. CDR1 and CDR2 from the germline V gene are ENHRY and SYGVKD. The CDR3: CATGTSDGTGELFF. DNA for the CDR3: TGTGCCACCGGGACTAGCGACGGCACCGGGGAGCTGTTTTTT.

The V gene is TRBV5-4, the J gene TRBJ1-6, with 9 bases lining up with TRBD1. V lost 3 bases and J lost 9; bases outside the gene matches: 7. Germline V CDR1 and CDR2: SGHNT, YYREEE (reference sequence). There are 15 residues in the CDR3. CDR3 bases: TGTGCCAGCAGCTATCCGGGACAGGGTAGTTCACCCCTCCACTTT. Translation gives CASSYPGQGSSPLHF.

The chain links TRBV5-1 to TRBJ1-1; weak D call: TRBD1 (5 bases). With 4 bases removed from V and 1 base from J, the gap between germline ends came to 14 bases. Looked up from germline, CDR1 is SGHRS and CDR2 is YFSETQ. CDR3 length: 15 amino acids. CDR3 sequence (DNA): TGCGCCAGCAGCGCAGCAGGGTTCGAGAACACTGAAGCTTTCTTT. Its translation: CASSAAGFENTEAFF. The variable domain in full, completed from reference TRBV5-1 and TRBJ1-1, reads KAGVTQTPRYLIKTRGQQVTLSCSPISGHRSVSWYQQTPGQGLQFLFEYFSETQRNKGNFPGRFSGRQFSNSRSEMNVSTLELGDSALYLCASSAAGFENTEAFFGQGTRLTVV.

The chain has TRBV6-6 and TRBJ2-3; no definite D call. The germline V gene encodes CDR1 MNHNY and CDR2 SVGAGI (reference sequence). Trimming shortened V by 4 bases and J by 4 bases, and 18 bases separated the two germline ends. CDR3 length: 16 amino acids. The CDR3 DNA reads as TGTGCCAGCAGTTCAAGCTTGGAGTCTGACGCAGATACGCAGTATTTT. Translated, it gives CASSSSLESDADTQYF.

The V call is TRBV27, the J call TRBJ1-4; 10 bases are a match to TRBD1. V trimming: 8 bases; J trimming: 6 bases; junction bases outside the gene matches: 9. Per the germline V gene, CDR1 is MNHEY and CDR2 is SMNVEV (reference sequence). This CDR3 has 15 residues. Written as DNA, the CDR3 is TGTGCCAGCCGACATGAGGACAGGGGGTATGAAAAACTGTTTTTT. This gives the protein CASRHEDRGYEKLFF.

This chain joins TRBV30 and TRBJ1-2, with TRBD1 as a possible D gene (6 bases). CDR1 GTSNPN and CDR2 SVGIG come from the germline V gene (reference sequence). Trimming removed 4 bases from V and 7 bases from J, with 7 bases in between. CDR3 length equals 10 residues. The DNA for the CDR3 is TGTGCCTGGACAGGGGTTGGCTACACCTTC. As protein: CAWTGVGYTF.

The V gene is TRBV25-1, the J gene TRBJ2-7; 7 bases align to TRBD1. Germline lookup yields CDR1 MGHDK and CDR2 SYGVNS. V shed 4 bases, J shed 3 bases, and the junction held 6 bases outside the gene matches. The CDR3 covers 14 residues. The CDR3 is CASSVNGDSYEQYF. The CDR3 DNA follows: TGTGCCAGCAGTGTAAATGGGGACAGCTACGAGCAGTACTTC.

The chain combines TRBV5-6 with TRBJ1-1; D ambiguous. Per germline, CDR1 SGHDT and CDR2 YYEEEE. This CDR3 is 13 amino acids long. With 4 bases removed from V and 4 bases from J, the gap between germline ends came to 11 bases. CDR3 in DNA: TGTGCCAGCAGCCATGGCAGGTTCACTGAAGCTTTCTTT. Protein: CASSHGRFTEAFF.

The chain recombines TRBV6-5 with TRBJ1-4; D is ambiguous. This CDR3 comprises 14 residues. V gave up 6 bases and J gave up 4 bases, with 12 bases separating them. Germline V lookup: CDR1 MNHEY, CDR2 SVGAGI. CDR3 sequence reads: CASSPGRINEKLFF. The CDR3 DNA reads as TGTGCCAGCAGCCCCGGGAGGATTAATGAAAAACTGTTTTTT.